Listed below are T cell receptor beta chains from one sample, sequenced in a study of cytomegalovirus exposure and HLA in healthy donors. Some clones are missing from TCRdb's copy, which holds only in-frame ones; the method was immunoSEQ multiplex PCR. The sample spans over 110,000 clones; the ten largest clones claim about 0.96%. Sequenced material: PBMCs. These receptors all stem from a male donor in good health and CMV-seronegative. Each CDR3 is given with its conserved first and last residue. Each record gives: D gene, V gene, J gene, CDR3 length, CDR3 protein, CDR3 DNA. D genes are given only for firm matches.

.,TRBV29-1,TRBJ1-1,16,CSVTTRASPPDTEAFF,TGCAGCGTTACCACCAGGGCAAGTCCTCCGGACACTGAAGCTTTCTTT
TRBD1,TRBV7-8,TRBJ2-5,15,CASSLLGQGKETQYF,TGTGCCAGCAGCTTACTGGGACAGGGAAAAGAGACCCAGTACTTC
.,TRBV28,TRBJ1-1,15,CASSLSRGAGTEAFF,TGTGCCAGCAGTTTAAGTCGCGGGGCGGGCACTGAAGCTTTCTTT
.,TRBV5-1,TRBJ1-2,13,CASSLVVTDGYTF,TGCGCCAGCAGCTTGGTTGTAACAGACGGCTACACCTTC
.,TRBV28,TRBJ2-2,15,CASRQGSGLAGELFF,TGTGCCAGCAGACAAGGTTCAGGGTTGGCCGGGGAGCTGTTTTTT
.,TRBV5-6,TRBJ2-2,14,CASSFRQNTGELFF,TGTGCCAGCAGCTTTAGACAGAACACCGGGGAGCTGTTTTTT
.,TRBV7-3,TRBJ2-3,16,CASSPAGGGSTDTQYF,TGTGCCAGCAGCCCAGCGGGTGGAGGGAGCACAGATACGCAGTATTTT
.,TRBV6-6,TRBJ2-7,16,CASSFPTGGGSYEQYF,TGTGCCAGCAGTTTCCCCACTGGGGGAGGCTCCTACGAGCAGTACTTC
TRBD2,TRBV7-9,TRBJ2-3,17,CASSLSGGNSGADTQYF,TGTGCCAGCAGCTTGTCGGGGGGAAACTCGGGCGCAGATACGCAGTATTTT
TRBD1,TRBV30,TRBJ2-7,13,CAWGQGTPYEQYF,TGTGCCTGGGGACAGGGGACTCCCTACGAGCAGTACTTC
.,TRBV7-9,TRBJ2-2,12,CASSLLGGELFF,TGTGCCAGCTCCTTGCTAGGCGGGGAGCTGTTTTTT
.,TRBV5-8,TRBJ1-5,13,CASSVRLGRAQHF,TGTGCCAGCAGCGTCCGGCTCGGGCGGGCCCAGCATTTT
TRBD1,TRBV12-5,TRBJ1-1,18,CASGPPYRGRRKDTEAFF,TGTGCTAGTGGTCCCCCGTACAGGGGGCGAAGGAAGGACACTGAAGCTTTCTTT
.,TRBV5-6,TRBJ2-2,12,CASSFPSGELFF,TGTGCCAGCAGTTTTCCCTCCGGGGAGCTGTTTTTT
.,TRBV5-1,TRBJ1-3,12,CASSSGGNTIYF,TGCGCCAGCAGCTCGGGTGGAAACACCATATATTTT
.,TRBV11-2,TRBJ2-5,13,CASSLTDQETQYF,TGTGCCAGCAGCTTAACGGACCAAGAGACCCAGTACTTC
TRBD1,TRBV5-1,TRBJ2-2,14,CASSSGTVSGELFF,TGCGCCAGCAGCTCAGGGACAGTATCCGGGGAGCTGTTTTTT
.,TRBV4-1,TRBJ1-1,15,CASSLTWATDTEAFF,TGCGCCAGCAGCCTGACATGGGCTACGGACACTGAAGCTTTCTTT